Sequencing of this T cell receptor (beta chain) was carried out in a study of shared clonotypes between healthy human individuals. The assay was immunoSEQ multiplex PCR, and TCRdb's table has in-frame clones only and misses some. This sample has about 2 million clones, with over 85% found just once. The germline V gene has CDR1 MNHEY and CDR2 SVGAGI. This CDR3 region has 15 residues. Trimming shortened V by 4 bases and J by 0 bases, and 11 bases separated the two germline ends. The source is a young man in good health. This chain joins TRBV6-5 and TRBJ2-3; maybe TRBD2 (6 bases). The sample comprised naive CD4+ T cells sorted from blood. Subset defined: CD45RA+ positively selected. The CDR3 region has the DNA TGTGCCAGCAGTTCTTTAGCGGAAAGCACAGATACGCAGTATTTT. Translating gives CASSSLAESTDTQYF.